Sequencing of this T cell receptor beta chain was carried out in a study of T cells after posttransplantation cyclophosphamide (dated by TCRdb to between 2015 and 2016). As for the study more broadly: Using TRB sequencing, the study followed how the T cell repertoire reconstituted after myeloablative bone marrow transplantation in which posttransplantation cyclophosphamide served as GVHD prophylaxis. Antigen receptor sequencing covered samples from roughly 35 PTCy-treated patients and around 15 of their related bone marrow donors. TRB sequencing was performed on blood from all 35 or so PTCy patients with 1-year posttransplant specimens. Up to 3 additional blood samples from 2 to 5.2 years after transplant were also TRB-sequenced in 3 patients, as was pretransplant blood from 4 patients. Because TRA and TRB clonality correlated tightly in 9 samples, the subsequent TCR analyses were limited to TRB only. Public TRB sequences were checked against a database of over 3,500 sequences associated with responses to pathogens, tumor antigens, self-antigens and alloantigens. What the work shows at the level of the full study, not this receptor alone: Across the 45 or so patients, TRB clonality was highly associated with recipient CMV seropositivity and CMV reactivation, and diversity with PTCy was similar to that in the CNI/methotrexate controls. The TRB repertoires of T cells infiltrating skin or GI tract showed only limited overlap with the TRB repertoires of T cells in blood. At 1-2 months, donor-recipient similarity was low but rose over the first year, and the later blood repertoires were often dominated by donor CD8+ memory clones.

This clone was found many times. Its antigen remains undetermined. Per-base qualities were not stored, and no clone one base away is much larger. Reading the germline V gene (reference sequence) gives CDR1 LNHDA and CDR2 SQIVND. Between the V and J ends, shortened by 3 bases and 10 bases respectively, the junction contains 13 bases. The CDR3 covers 14 residues, taking in both the cysteine and the phenylalanine. The kept DNA is CDR3 alone, 42 bases in frame from the first base. Genomic DNA was used for TRB sequencing, which was performed with the immunoSEQ assay at survey resolution or with the hsTCRB kit. Regarding the original processing steps: The immunoSEQ software was used for initial read processing, and the LymphoSeq R package was used for repertoire analyses. Clonality was calculated as 1 minus normalized Shannon entropy, and the Gini coefficient was also calculated for each TRB dataset. To infer phenotypes in unsorted samples, TRB sequences from sorted subsets of the recipient or donor were mapped onto unsorted samples from the same recipient. The table was pulled from immuneACCESS by TCRdb, which kept in-frame rearrangements only. Such tables lose some clones; where checked, under half of the loss comes from unresolved V genes, and the rest has no known cause. V and J calls and clone size come straight from that table; D and trimming were deduced from the DNA. The table for this sample lists 2,000 to 2,500 clones, none of them counted only once. The biggest ten clones account for approximately 22% of the sample.

Taken with the paper, the label for treatment or condition translates to: high-dose cyclophosphamide on days +3 and +4 as single-agent GVHD prophylaxis. PTCy patients received busulfan and fludarabine conditioning, a related or unrelated marrow graft, and cyclophosphamide on days +3 and +4. PTCy-treated patients were drawn from a prospective multi-institutional clinical trial. Peripheral blood and bone marrow mononuclear cells were isolated by Ficoll-Hypaque density centrifugation and were cryopreserved. In this chain, TRBV19 is recombined with TRBJ1-6; TRBD1 is perhaps the D gene, given 6 matching bases. The input for sequencing was PBMCs, taken 86 days after allogeneic stem cell transplant with posttransplant cyclophosphamide. The sequence was collected from a female patient in her 60s who received an allogeneic stem cell transplant from a related donor and was CMV-positive. In patients who had a transplant, some T cells may come from the graft donor. This receptor has the CDR3 CASSMEQGGSPLHF. DNA sequence: TGTGCCAGTAGTATGGAACAGGGTGGCTCACCCCTCCACTTT.